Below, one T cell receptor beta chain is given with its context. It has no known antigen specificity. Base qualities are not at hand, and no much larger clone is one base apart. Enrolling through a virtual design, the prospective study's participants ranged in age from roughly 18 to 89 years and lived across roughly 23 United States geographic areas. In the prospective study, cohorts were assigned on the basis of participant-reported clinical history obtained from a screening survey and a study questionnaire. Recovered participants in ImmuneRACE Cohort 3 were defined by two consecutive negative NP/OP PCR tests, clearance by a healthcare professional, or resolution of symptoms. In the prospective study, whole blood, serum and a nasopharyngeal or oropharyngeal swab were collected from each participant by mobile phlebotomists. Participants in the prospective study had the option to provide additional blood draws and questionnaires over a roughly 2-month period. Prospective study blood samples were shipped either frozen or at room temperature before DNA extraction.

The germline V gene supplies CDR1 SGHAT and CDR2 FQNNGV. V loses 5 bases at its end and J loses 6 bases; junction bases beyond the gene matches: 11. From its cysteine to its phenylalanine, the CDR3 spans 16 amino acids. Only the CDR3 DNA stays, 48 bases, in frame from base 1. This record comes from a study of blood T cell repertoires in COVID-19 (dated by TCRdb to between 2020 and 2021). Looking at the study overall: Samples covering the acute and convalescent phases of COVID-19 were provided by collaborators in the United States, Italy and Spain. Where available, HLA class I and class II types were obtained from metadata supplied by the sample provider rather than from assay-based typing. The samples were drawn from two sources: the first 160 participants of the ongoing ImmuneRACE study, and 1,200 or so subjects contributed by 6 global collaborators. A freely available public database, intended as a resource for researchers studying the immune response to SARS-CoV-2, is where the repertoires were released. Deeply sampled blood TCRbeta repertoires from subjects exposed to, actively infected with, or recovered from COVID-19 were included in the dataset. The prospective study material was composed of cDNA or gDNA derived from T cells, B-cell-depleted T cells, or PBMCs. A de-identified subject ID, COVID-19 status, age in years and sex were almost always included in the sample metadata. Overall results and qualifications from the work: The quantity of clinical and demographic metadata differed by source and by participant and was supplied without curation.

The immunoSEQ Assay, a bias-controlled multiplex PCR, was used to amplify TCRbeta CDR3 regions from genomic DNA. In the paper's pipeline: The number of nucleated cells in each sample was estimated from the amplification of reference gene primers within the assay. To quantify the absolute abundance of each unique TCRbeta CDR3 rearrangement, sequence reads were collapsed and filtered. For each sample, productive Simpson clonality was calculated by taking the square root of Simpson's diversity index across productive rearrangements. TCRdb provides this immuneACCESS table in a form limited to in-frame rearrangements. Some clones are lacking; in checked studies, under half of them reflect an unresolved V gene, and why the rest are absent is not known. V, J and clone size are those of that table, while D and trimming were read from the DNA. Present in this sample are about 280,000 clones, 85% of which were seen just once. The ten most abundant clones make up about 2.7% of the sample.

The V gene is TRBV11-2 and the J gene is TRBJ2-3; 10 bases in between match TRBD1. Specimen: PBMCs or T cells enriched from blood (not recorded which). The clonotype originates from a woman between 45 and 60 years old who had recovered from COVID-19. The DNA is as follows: TGTGCCAGCAGCCCAATCCGGGACAGGGGTAAGGATACGCAGTATTTT. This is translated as CASSPIRDRGKDTQYF.